The following is a TCR beta chain sequence with its context. What it recognizes is unknown. The CDR3 sequence is 14 residues long. V shed 7 bases and J 10 bases; nucleotides not matched to a gene: 12. CDR1 is MNHEY and CDR2 is SMNVEV in the germline V gene (reference sequence). This entry is derived from a study of OX40 agonist ivuxolimab in advanced cancers. Study-level results: Also showing low normalized T-cell clonal expansion were some of the nonresponders.

Repertoires were generated with immunoSEQ multiplex PCR, while TCRdb's copy carries only in-frame clones and drops some. The table shows 50,000 to 65,000 clones, with approximately 89% occurring only once. The chain combines TRBV27 with TRBJ2-1; 8 bases agree with TRBD2. The sample consisted of CD4+ or CD8+ T cells sorted from blood, taken in a trial of the OX40 agonist ivuxolimab. The clonotype comes from an adult with an advanced solid tumor such as melanoma, head and neck, liver or kidney cancer. The CDR3 loop reads CASTTGGPSREQFF. DNA of the CDR3: TGTGCCAGCACAACGGGGGGGCCTTCGAGGGAGCAGTTCTTC.